The 28 T cell receptor beta chains below were found in one sample sequenced in a study of T cell responses to AZD1222 COVID-19 vaccine. The data were produced by immunoSEQ multiplex PCR, yet TCRdb's version contains in-frame clones alone and is incomplete. The sample holds 120,000 to 150,000 clones, around 90% seen once. Material: peripheral blood, obtained on day 0 of AZD1222 vaccination. These receptors were obtained from an adult in good health.

The rearrangement joins TRBV28 to TRBJ1-2; no clear D. Germline V gene lookup returns CDR1 MDHEN and CDR2 SYDVKM. Trimming cost V 3 bases and J 1 base, with 3 bases left between them. CDR3 length: 12 residues. The CDR3, as DNA: TGTGCCAGCAGTTTTCATAACTATGGCTACACCTTC. This sequence encodes CASSFHNYGYTF.

This chain connects TRBV6-5 to TRBJ1-2, with D possibly being TRBD1 (5 bases). The CDR3 runs to 15 residues. Germline loops: CDR1 MNHEY, CDR2 SVGAGI. Trimming took 6 bases from V and 3 from J, leaving 17 bases between them. Here the CDR3 DNA reads TGTGCCAGCAGCCAAATTCCCGGGACTGACTATGGCTACACCTTC. Translation gives CASSQIPGTDYGYTF.

The chain couples TRBV6-5 to TRBJ1-4, with D possibly being TRBD1 (5 bases). The CDR3 totals 13 residues. From germline, CDR1 is MNHEY and CDR2 SVGAGI. The V and J ends lost 6 bases and 8 bases respectively, with 13 bases between them. CDR3 coding DNA: TGTGCCAGCAGCCGAAAGGGGAGGGAAAAACTGTTTTTT. Translating gives CASSRKGREKLFF.

A single count supports this clone. DNA for the CDR3: TGTGCCAGCAGACAGGGAACTGGAAACACCATATATTTT. Amino acids: CASRQGTGNTIYF. The V gene is TRBV28, the J gene TRBJ1-3; D may be TRBD1 (6 bases). CDR1 and CDR2 from the germline V gene are MDHEN and SYDVKM. The CDR3 contains 13 residues. Trimming removed 6 bases from V and 2 bases from J, with 8 bases in between.

This clone was recorded once. The rearrangement joins TRBV4-1 to TRBJ2-3; D is unclear. Germline CDR1 reads MGHRA; CDR2 reads YSYEKL. The CDR3 is 12 residues long. Deletions cut 8 bases from V and 4 bases from J, with 10 bases between. CDR3 loop: CASSGISDTQYF. The CDR3 DNA follows: TGCGCCAGCTCAGGTATTTCAGATACGCAGTATTTT.

This chain joins TRBV7-9 and TRBJ2-1; TRBD2 might be the D (6 bases). Trimming removed 1 base from V and 15 bases from J, with 7 bases in between. There are 10 residues in the CDR3. Germline CDR1 reads SEHNR; CDR2 reads FQNEAQ (reference sequence). CDR3 amino acids: CASSLERVFF. In nucleotides, the CDR3 is TGTGCCAGCAGCTTAGAGCGGGTGTTCTTC.

This clone was detected once. This chain's CDR3 is CASSVGNTGELFF. The CDR3 DNA reads TGTGCCAGCAGTGTGGGGAACACCGGGGAGCTGTTTTTT. This chain links TRBV6-4 with TRBJ2-2, with D unclear. The CDR3 has 13 residues. Trimming pared 4 bases from V and 1 base from J, leaving 4 bases between. Germline lookup yields CDR1 MRHNA and CDR2 SNTAGT.

The chain links TRBV6-6 to TRBJ1-6; D is unclear. Germline CDR1 reads MNHNY; CDR2 reads SVGAGI (reference sequence). CDR3 length: 17 residues. V lost 5 bases and J lost 0, with 14 bases in between. The CDR3 sequence: CASSHSLGPSYNSPLHF. CDR3 bases: TGTGCCAGCAGTCATAGTCTTGGGCCCTCCTATAATTCACCCCTCCACTTT.

This clone was recorded once. The V gene is TRBV30, the J gene TRBJ2-1, with 9 bases aligning to TRBD1. CDR3 length equals 16 residues. The V segment lost 0 bases and the J segment 1 base; nucleotides outside the gene matches: 4. Germline-derived CDR1 and CDR2 are GTSNPN and SVGIG (reference sequence). The CDR3 here is CAWSVTGGLSYNEQFF. The CDR3 coding sequence is TGTGCCTGGAGTGTGACAGGGGGTTTGTCCTACAATGAGCAGTTCTTC.

The CDR3 sequence is CASSTDRGGYGYTF. For the CDR3, the DNA is TGTGCCAGTAGTACCGACAGGGGAGGCTATGGCTACACCTTC. The chain carries TRBV19 and TRBJ1-2; 8 bases are shared with TRBD1. Losses at the gene ends were 4 bases for V and 4 bases for J; bases not matched to a gene: 5. CDR1 is LNHDA, CDR2 SQIVND, per germline (reference sequence). The CDR3 has 14 residues. Combining the CDR3 with reference TRBV19 and TRBJ1-2 gives the whole variable domain DGGITQSPKYLFRKEGQNVTLSCEQNLNHDAMYWYRQDPGQGLRLIYYSQIVNDFQKGDIAEGYSVSREKKESFPLTVTSAQKNPTAFYLCASSTDRGGYGYTFGSGTRLTVV.

The chain combines TRBV19 with TRBJ2-4; D may correspond to TRBD1 or TRBD2 (7 bases each). Germline-derived CDR1 and CDR2 are LNHDA and SQIVND (reference sequence). Trimming cost V 4 bases and J 3 bases, with 10 bases left between them. This CDR3 is 14 amino acids long. DNA for the CDR3: TGTGCCAGTAGTAGCAGGGGGGGCAAAAACATTCAGTACTTC. Protein sequence: CASSSRGGKNIQYF.

The chain couples TRBV4-1 to TRBJ2-1; D could derive from TRBD1 or TRBD2 (5 bases each). The CDR3 runs to 16 residues. The germline V gene encodes CDR1 MGHRA and CDR2 YSYEKL. V lost 4 bases, J lost 4 bases, and 17 bases lay in between. CDR3 region: CASSPLLRDLYNEQFF. DNA for the CDR3: TGCGCCAGCAGCCCCCTCCTCCGGGACCTATACAATGAGCAGTTCTTC.

The chain combines TRBV18 with TRBJ2-5, with D uncertain. The germline gives CDR1 KGHSH, CDR2 LQKENI. Between the trimmed V and J ends, which lost 3 bases and 1 base, there was a span of 6 bases. This CDR3 is 13 amino acids long. The CDR3 here is CASSPGFQETQYF. The CDR3 bases are TGTGCCAGCTCACCCGGATTCCAAGAGACCCAGTACTTC.

The V gene is TRBV9, the J gene TRBJ1-6; 8 bases line up with TRBD1. Germline CDR1 and CDR2: SGDLS and YYNGEE. The junction had 5 bases not matched to a gene; V was cut back by 3 bases and J by 6 bases. The CDR3 is 15 amino acids. This CDR3 reads CASSAPTGANSPLHF. CDR3 bases: TGTGCCAGCAGCGCGCCGACAGGGGCTAATTCACCCCTCCACTTT.

The chain is built from TRBV9 and TRBJ1-3, with D perhaps matching TRBD1 (5 bases). The CDR3 covers 17 residues. Per the germline V gene, CDR1 is SGDLS and CDR2 is YYNGEE. Trimming cost V 0 bases and J 4 bases, with 17 bases left between them. DNA of the CDR3: TGTGCCAGCAGCGTAGCTTTTTCAGGGAACACGGGAAACACCATATATTTT. Its translation: CASSVAFSGNTGNTIYF. Supplemented by reference TRBV9 and TRBJ1-3, the full variable domain reads DSGVTQTPKHLITATGQRVTLRCSPRSGDLSVYWYQQSLDQGLQFLIQYYNGEERAKGNILERFSAQQFPDLHSELNLSSLELGDSALYFCASSVAFSGNTGNTIYFGEGSWLTVV.

This chain connects TRBV7-9 to TRBJ1-4; D gene unclear. This CDR3 has 14 amino acids. Germline V gives CDR1 SEHNR, CDR2 FQNEAQ (reference sequence). Trimming took off 5 bases at V and 4 bases at J, with 11 bases between the two ends. This chain's CDR3 is CASSPTVFNEKLFF. The CDR3, as DNA: TGTGCCAGCAGCCCGACGGTCTTTAATGAAAAACTGTTTTTT.

This clone was picked up one time. The V gene is TRBV4-3, the J gene TRBJ2-1; 7 bases map to TRBD2. This CDR3 has 16 amino acids. Germline assignment: CDR1 LGHNA and CDR2 YSLEER. Trimming at V came to 0 bases and at J to 0 bases, leaving 2 bases not matched to a gene. This CDR3 is CASSQEGGSSYNEQFF. DNA for the CDR3: TGCGCCAGCAGCCAAGAGGGCGGGAGCTCCTACAATGAGCAGTTCTTC.

The rearrangement uses TRBV9 and TRBJ1-3; perhaps TRBD1 as D (5 bases). CDR3 length equals 14 residues. V dropped 1 base and J dropped 4 bases, with 9 bases sitting between them. From germline, CDR1 is SGDLS and CDR2 YYNGEE. DNA of the CDR3: TGTGCCAGCAGCGTATCGGGGGACGGAAACACCATATATTTT. This codes for CASSVSGDGNTIYF.

This sequence joins TRBV4-1 and TRBJ1-1, with D maybe TRBD1 (5 bases). This CDR3 region has 16 residues. Per germline, CDR1 MGHRA and CDR2 YSYEKL. Deletions cut 4 bases from V and 4 bases from J, with 19 bases between. The CDR3 is CASSLRQSSISTEAFF. The CDR3 coding sequence is TGCGCCAGCAGCCTCCGACAGTCGTCGATCAGCACTGAAGCTTTCTTT.

Remarks on this clone: One end of the junction varies from germline; a read error may be responsible. The V call is TRBV7-2, the J call TRBJ1-4, with D possibly being TRBD1 (5 bases). CDR3 length: 16 amino acids. CDR1 is SGHTA, CDR2 FQGNSA, per germline. The CDR3 spells CASSPRKDTRSETLFF. The DNA of the CDR3 is TGTGCCAGCAGCCCACGAAAGGACACTCGCTCCGAAACACTGTTTTTT.

The V gene is TRBV7-9, the J gene TRBJ2-1; D not certain. The CDR3 is 15 amino acids. Germline V gene lookup returns CDR1 SEHNR and CDR2 FQNEAQ (reference sequence). V lost 5 bases and J lost 10, with 21 bases in between. Written as DNA, the CDR3 is TGTGCCAGCAGCCCGTACCGGGCCGGCTCTCGCGAGCAGTTCTTC. It specifies CASSPYRAGSREQFF.

This clone was observed a few times. This rearrangement joins TRBV6-5 to TRBJ1-1; a possible D gene is TRBD1 (6 bases). The CDR3 runs to 14 residues. Germline CDR1 and CDR2: MNHEY and SVGAGI. Between the trimmed V and J ends, which lost 2 bases and 1 base, there was a span of 8 bases. CDR3 residues: CASSYQGTNTEAFF. The CDR3 DNA follows: TGTGCCAGCAGTTACCAGGGGACGAACACTGAAGCTTTCTTT.

This chain links TRBV19 with TRBJ1-5, with D possibly matching TRBD1 (5 bases). V dropped 3 bases and J dropped 5 bases, with 14 bases sitting between them. CDR1 LNHDA and CDR2 SQIVND come from the germline V gene (reference sequence). The CDR3 extends over 15 amino acids. Written as DNA, the CDR3 is TGTGCCAGTAGTATTGTGGGGCATGGGGATCAGCCCCAGCATTTT. Amino acids: CASSIVGHGDQPQHF. The complete variable domain, with remaining parts taken from reference TRBV19 and TRBJ1-5, reads DGGITQSPKYLFRKEGQNVTLSCEQNLNHDAMYWYRQDPGQGLRLIYYSQIVNDFQKGDIAEGYSVSREKKESFPLTVTSAQKNPTAFYLCASSIVGHGDQPQHFGDGTRLSIL.

This CDR3 is CASSQGTDRTYGYTF. The CDR3 DNA reads TGCGCCAGCAGCCAAGGAACTGACAGGACTTATGGCTACACCTTC. The chain is built from TRBV4-3 and TRBJ1-2; D is possibly TRBD1 (6 bases). The V end lost 1 base, the J end lost 5 bases, and 14 bases lay between the germline ends. The CDR3 covers 15 residues. Germline V lookup: CDR1 LGHNA, CDR2 YSLEER.

V usage is TRBV5-1 and J usage is TRBJ2-1, with D perhaps matching TRBD1 (6 bases). Germline CDR1 and CDR2: SGHRS and YFSETQ. Between the trimmed V and J ends, which lost 4 bases and 5 bases, there was a span of 13 bases. The CDR3 consists of 14 residues. The CDR3 reads CASSKTGPDNEQFF. The CDR3 bases are TGCGCCAGCAGCAAGACAGGACCTGACAATGAGCAGTTCTTC.

CDR3 residues: CASRSPGRTNNYGYTF. The CDR3 nucleotides read TGTGCCAGCAGGTCGCCGGGACGGACGAATAACTATGGCTACACCTTC. The chain links TRBV28 to TRBJ1-2; tentative D call: TRBD1 (5 bases). Trimming shortened V by 6 bases and J by 1 base, and 18 bases separated the two germline ends. The CDR3 extends over 16 amino acids. Per germline, CDR1 MDHEN and CDR2 SYDVKM.

The chain uses TRBV18 and TRBJ2-7; weak D call: TRBD2 (5 bases). V lost 2 bases and J 7 bases, leaving 9 bases between the germline ends. Germline V lookup: CDR1 KGHSH, CDR2 LQKENI. This CDR3 is 12 amino acids long. Written as DNA, the CDR3 is TGTGCCAGCTCACCAAGGAGCGGAGAGCAGTACTTC. The encoded protein is CASSPRSGEQYF.

The CDR3 loop reads CASSPRTDSYTGELFF. As DNA, the CDR3 is TGTGCCAGCAGCCCTCGCACGGACTCTTACACCGGGGAGCTGTTTTTT. This chain joins TRBV9 and TRBJ2-2; D might be TRBD2 (5 bases). The V end lost 4 bases, the J end lost 3 bases, and 16 bases lay between the germline ends. Germline lookup yields CDR1 SGDLS and CDR2 YYNGEE. This CDR3 is built from 16 residues.